This TCR beta chain came from a study of shared clonotypes between healthy human individuals. Points from the study as a whole: Large depth notwithstanding, sorted-subset sequencing proved incomplete by rarefaction.

On this clone: Antigen: not known.

Profiled with immunoSEQ multiplex PCR; TCRdb holds only in-frame clones, not every one. This table has millions of clones, 95% appearing once. V lost 5 bases to trimming and J lost 5 bases; unmatched junction nucleotides: 11. Looked up from germline, CDR1 is MGHDK and CDR2 is SYGVNS. The CDR3 consists of 16 residues. The sequence was collected from a man between 18 and 29 years old in good health. Material for sequencing was naive CD4+ T cells sorted from blood. Subset given: CD45RA+ positively selected. The chain couples TRBV25-1 to TRBJ2-5; TRBD2 matches 10 bases. The chain's CDR3 is CASSPHSGRYRETQYF. CDR3 coding DNA: TGTGCCAGCAGTCCCCATAGCGGGAGGTACCGGGAGACCCAGTACTTC.